This T cell receptor (beta chain) was recorded in a study of response to subunit inactivated influenza vaccine. General study results and limits: Each seasonal influenza vaccination, the authors suggested, recruits few new T cells.

TCRdb reanalysed the RT-PCR reads using MiXCR and keeps one entry per CDR3 protein. The table has about 700,000 distinct CDR3 sequences, around 15% seen once. Trimming shortened V by 2 bases and J by 4 bases, and 12 bases separated the two germline ends. Germline CDR1 reads LNHNV; CDR2 reads YYDKDF (reference sequence). This CDR3 has 15 amino acids. In its sample, this clonotype was seen a few times. Antigen: not known. The chain combines TRBV15 with TRBJ2-1, with D perhaps matching TRBD2 (5 bases). The sequencing used PBMCs from blood, collected 14 days before vaccination. The TCR comes from a man aged 50 to 60 who received an inactivated influenza vaccine. CDR3 coding DNA: TGTGCCACCAGCAGACTTGGAGGCCTATACAATGAGCAGTTCTTC. Encoded protein: CATSRLGGLYNEQFF. Variable domain in full (rest from reference TRBV15 and TRBJ2-1): DAMVIQNPRYQVTQFGKPVTLSCSQTLNHNVMYWYQQKSSQAPKLLFHYYDKDFNNEADTPDNFQSRRPNTSFCFLDIRSPGLGDTAMYLCATSRLGGLYNEQFFGPGTRLTVL.